The rows below give T cell receptor beta chains drawn from one sample of a study of blood T cell repertoires in COVID-19. Measured with immunoSEQ multiplex PCR; TCRdb has only the in-frame clones, and not every one. The sample shows roughly 330,000 clones, around 87% of them seen only once. Specimen: PBMCs or T cells enriched from blood (not recorded which). Source of these receptors: a woman aged 25 to 39 who had recovered from COVID-19. Both conserved end residues are trimmed from each CDR3. Rows give clone size only sometimes, using once, few, many, or a class for an expanded clone.

v_call	clone_size	cdr3_aa
TRBV5-6	NA	ASSLVVRLAGDETDTQY
TRBV9	NA	ASSVQIAGESSYNEQF
TRBV19	NA	ASSIGQGQYEQY
TRBV6-5	NA	ASDGQGGYTGELF
TRBV6-4	NA	ASRDSAGGPSDTQY
TRBV3-1/TRBV3-2	NA	ASSQDGGAEQY
TRBV7-9	NA	ASSPSFGQRGARDTQY
TRBV5-1	NA	ASSLGTSNYGYT
TRBV5-4	NA	ASSSNRFGGTTEAF
TRBV2	NA	ASSSEPYEQY
TRBV6-5	NA	ASRTETDTQY
TRBV19	NA	ASSAGRGTEAF
TRBV7-9	once	ASSLAIPLGSNYGYT
TRBV21-1	NA	ASSKGVTRGKAQH
TRBV6-1	NA	ASSDRGTGVEKLF
TRBV6-5	NA	ASSPPTGGHTEAF
TRBV3-1/TRBV3-2	NA	ASSHLQGRWNEQY
TRBV4-2	once	ASSQAGDQLSNGYT
TRBV2	NA	ASKGWGYSPLH
TRBV6-5	NA	ASGVRSGTEAF
TRBV4-2	NA	ASSLDNSGNTIY
TRBV28	NA	ASSLSAGGPYNEQF
TRBV4-1	NA	ASSQDGAQGPYEQY
TRBV6-2/TRBV6-3	NA	ASSYSGTSGGNTGELF
TRBV7-3	NA	ASSPERLARELF
TRBV7-2	NA	ASSSNGGAVGEQY
TRBV7-9	few	ASSLRESYGYT
TRBV9	NA	ASSAGGRQGSYNSPLH
TRBV18	NA	ASSPSRLAGSSDTQY
TRBV2	NA	ASNPLGRGGGNEQF
TRBV19	NA	ASSIGSGGAGGYT
TRBV12-3/TRBV12-4	NA	ASSPANIQY
TRBV29-1	NA	SVRRGGNTEAF
TRBV12-3/TRBV12-4	NA	ASSFGQGKY
TRBV2	NA	ASSRLAGGYYEQY
TRBV3-1/TRBV3-2	NA	ASSHLYGQGAYGYT
TRBV7-9	NA	ASSLESGRGGYT
TRBV19	NA	ASSPGTHSNQPQH
TRBV29-1	NA	SAGLAFNNEQF
TRBV7-9	NA	ASSPEGHWENTIY
TRBV5-4	NA	ASSFLNTEAF
TRBV9	NA	ASSVATQGVGETQY
TRBV3-1/TRBV3-2	NA	ASSQDPQGTDTQY
TRBV7-9	once	ASSLRGQIDSPLH
TRBV13	NA	ASSLAGTGTHEQY
TRBV11-2	once	ASSPGLGLGNTIY
TRBV19	once	ASSRQDYNQPQH
TRBV28	few	ASSRSWGRPEAF
TRBV28	NA	ATVVNTEAF
TRBV28	NA	ASSNRGSNRLNTEAF
TRBV18	NA	ASSPQRQGASYEQY
TRBV28	NA	ASSFWPQAF
TRBV7-9	NA	ASRGLGGNEQF
TRBV11-2	NA	ASSLGAGQGYT
TRBV19	NA	ASSMGGVGREAF
TRBV3-1/TRBV3-2	NA	ASSPWEGLAGVGDTQY
TRBV5-6	NA	ASSWLEGTASTDTQY
TRBV19	NA	ASTTQGASNQPQH
TRBV28	NA	ASSRQEASNQPQH
TRBV6-5	NA	ASSRGLGYGYT